The present T cell receptor beta chain was sequenced within a study of regulatory T cells in long-lasting Graves disease. Study results and caveats: TCR diversity was lower in persistent than newly diagnosed Graves' disease.

Library construction for TCR beta used iRepertoire HTBI primers and Arm-PCR of CDR3 regions. MiXCR was run by TCRdb on the multiplex PCR reads, yielding one entry per CDR3 protein. The sample has 300,000 to 350,000 distinct CDR3 sequences, around a fifth seen once. As for time point: persistent/refractory GD, antithyroid drugs over 5 years with positive TRAb. Making the TCR library involved RNA that had been extracted from PBMCs. The patient group derived from an endocrinology department in Xi'an, China. Looked up from germline, CDR1 is LNHNV and CDR2 is YYDKDF (reference sequence). The length of the CDR3 is 15 residues. Between the trimmed V and J ends, which lost 5 bases and 4 bases, there was a span of 14 bases. A note on this clonotype: The antigen is not known.

This sequence originates from a female donor with Graves disease. The specimen was peripheral blood mononuclear cells (PBMCs), collected when the disease was refractory, from a patient treated with antithyroid drugs. V gene TRBV15 combines with J gene TRBJ2-2; possibly TRBD1 or TRBD2 for D (5 bases each). The CDR3 loop is CATSGTSLGTGELFF. CDR3 coding DNA: TGTGCCACCAGCGGGACCAGCCTGGGCACCGGGGAGCTGTTTTTT.